This TCR beta chain is from a study of T cells in Graves' hyperthyroidism and ophthalmopathy. Study-level background: Peripheral blood was collected at initial diagnosis, before any treatment.

This clonotype was recorded many times. Its target is not known. Amplified regions were TCR beta CDR3 sequences from RNA transcripts. The HTBI primer set drove a first-round RT-PCR of the TCR CDR3. One entry per CDR3 protein, called by TCRdb with MiXCR from the multiplex PCR reads. The data hold around 620,000 distinct CDR3 sequences, with more than 13% observed a single time. 10 ml fresh peripheral blood yielded the PBMCs. Study-wide results and caveats: Most thyroid clonotypes expanded above 0.001 appeared in blood too.

The CDR3 sequence is 14 residues long. CDR1 is ENHRY, CDR2 SYGVKD, per germline. The V gene end was trimmed by 2 bases and the J gene end by 3 bases; junction bases not matched to a gene: 4. Sequencing input: blood. This receptor was taken from a woman aged 18-29 years with Graves' ophthalmopathy. The rearrangement links TRBV10-3 to TRBJ2-7; 7 bases are shared with TRBD2. CDR3 residues: CAISEGLGVYEQYF. In nucleotides, the CDR3 is TGTGCCATCAGTGAGGGACTAGGCGTCTACGAGCAGTACTTC.